The 11 T cell receptor beta chains below come from one sample, sequenced in a study of cytomegalovirus exposure and HLA in healthy donors. The PCR ran on 60 Vbeta and 13 Jbeta primers. Libraries were prepared by immunoSEQ multiplex PCR; TCRdb keeps only in-frame clonotypes and omits some of them. The repertoire has about 150,000 clones, about 74% of them found once; the top ten carry over 3%. Sequencing was carried out using PBMCs. The receptor source for this set is a man aged 40-55 years in good health and CMV-seronegative.

The chain uses TRBV6-5 and TRBJ1-1, with D perhaps TRBD1 (6 bases). V lost 6 bases and J lost 0, with 11 bases in between. Germline CDR1 MNHEY, CDR2 SVGAGI. The CDR3 spans 14 residues. The CDR3 nucleotides read TGTGCCAGCAGCCCGGGACACATGAACACTGAAGCTTTCTTT. Protein product: CASSPGHMNTEAFF.

This clone has more than one count but fewer than ten. The chain employs TRBV19 and TRBJ2-7; TRBD1 aligns across 10 bases. The CDR3 covers 16 residues. Per germline, CDR1 LNHDA and CDR2 SQIVND (reference sequence). J gave up 6 bases and V 5 bases, and 13 bases lay outside the gene matches. DNA for the CDR3: TGTGCCAGTAGTCCAACTCGGGACAGGGGTTACGGCGAGCAGTACTTC. It translates to CASSPTRDRGYGEQYF.

The chain carries TRBV29-1 and TRBJ2-2, with 10 bases fitting TRBD1. The V and J ends lost 6 bases and 3 bases, in that order; junction bases with no gene match: 1. This CDR3 has 13 residues. The germline V gene encodes CDR1 SQVTM and CDR2 ANQGSEA. The CDR3 loop is CSVDRGHTGELFF. CDR3 nucleotides: TGCAGCGTAGACAGGGGGCACACCGGGGAGCTGTTTTTT.

The CDR3 protein is CASSKGTGGRNEQFF. DNA for the CDR3: TGTGCCAGCAGCAAGGGGACAGGGGGCAGGAATGAGCAGTTCTTC. The J gene is TRBJ2-1, the V gene TRBV7-8; 12 bases fit TRBD1. With 5 bases clipped from V and 7 bases from J, the junction kept 6 bases outside the gene matches. The CDR3 has 15 residues. Germline V gene lookup returns CDR1 SGHVS and CDR2 FQNEAQ.

This chain connects TRBV19 to TRBJ2-7, with a tentative D call TRBD1 (5 bases). Germline V gene lookup returns CDR1 LNHDA and CDR2 SQIVND (reference sequence). V lost 4 bases to trimming and J lost 2 bases, with 15 bases between them. There are 15 residues in the CDR3. The CDR3 spells CASSTSPGIAYEQYF. For the CDR3, the DNA is TGTGCCAGTAGTACCTCGCCAGGGATCGCCTACGAGCAGTACTTC.

The V and J genes are TRBV7-2 and TRBJ2-1, with 10 positions matching TRBD2. Germline CDR1 SGHTA, CDR2 FQGNSA. V gave up 1 base and J gave up 9 bases; unmatched junction bases: 9. The CDR3 runs 16 residues. CDR3 sequence (DNA): TGTGCCAGCAGCTTAGTTAGCGGGAGGTCAGGGAGTGAGCAGTTCTTC. Encoded protein: CASSLVSGRSGSEQFF. The full variable domain, in which reference TRBV7-2 and TRBJ2-1 provide the parts outside the CDR3, is GAGVSQSPSNKVTEKGKDVELRCDPISGHTALYWYRQSLGQGLEFLIYFQGNSAPDKSGLPSDRFSAERTGGSVSTLTIQRTQQEDSAVYLCASSLVSGRSGSEQFFGPGTRLTVL.

This sequence joins TRBV4-2 and TRBJ1-4, with D possibly TRBD1 on 6 matching bases. Germline CDR1 reads LGHNA; CDR2 reads YNFKEQ. V was cut by 0 bases and J by 0 bases, with 20 bases left in between. This CDR3 contains 20 residues. The CDR3: CASSQDVSLPGTSTNEKLFF. Here the CDR3 DNA reads TGTGCCAGCAGCCAAGACGTAAGCCTGCCGGGGACATCAACTAATGAAAAACTGTTTTTT.

V gene TRBV6-5 combines with J gene TRBJ1-6, with D possibly TRBD1 on 5 matching bases. CDR3 length: 14 amino acids. Trimming left V 0 bases short and J 14 bases short, with 14 bases between. Germline CDR1 MNHEY, CDR2 SVGAGI. The CDR3 here is CASSYSGAGRALHF. As DNA, the CDR3 is TGTGCCAGCAGTTACTCAGGGGCAGGGAGGGCCCTCCACTTT.

The chain is built from TRBV18 and TRBJ1-1, with D unclear. Germline loops: CDR1 KGHSH, CDR2 LQKENI. CDR3 length equals 14 residues. The V end was cut by 3 bases, the J end by 1 base, with 9 bases between. CDR3 protein: CASSPWEENTEAFF. CDR3 DNA sequence: TGTGCCAGCTCACCCTGGGAGGAGAACACTGAAGCTTTCTTT.

This CDR3 is CASSQDVAGLVGTDTQYF. In DNA form, the CDR3 reads TGCGCCAGCAGCCAAGATGTGGCCGGGTTGGTGGGCACAGATACGCAGTATTTT. This sequence joins TRBV4-3 and TRBJ2-3; no firm D call. The V and J ends lost 0 bases and 1 base respectively, with 17 bases between them. CDR1 is LGHNA, CDR2 YSLEER, per germline. This CDR3 region has 18 residues.

The genes are TRBV19 and TRBJ1-1; 9 nucleotides align to TRBD1. Germline V CDR1 and CDR2: LNHDA, SQIVND (reference sequence). V was clipped by 10 bases and J by 1 base; unmatched bases: 10. The CDR3 is 15 residues long. CDR3 in DNA: TGTGCCACAAACTACCGGACAGGGGCGAACACTGAAGCTTTCTTT. Its translation: CATNYRTGANTEAFF. Drawing the rest from reference TRBV19 and TRBJ1-1, the complete variable domain is DGGITQSPKYLFRKEGQNVTLSCEQNLNHDAMYWYRQDPGQGLRLIYYSQIVNDFQKGDIAEGYSVSREKKESFPLTVTSAQKNPTAFYLCATNYRTGANTEAFFGQGTRLTVV.